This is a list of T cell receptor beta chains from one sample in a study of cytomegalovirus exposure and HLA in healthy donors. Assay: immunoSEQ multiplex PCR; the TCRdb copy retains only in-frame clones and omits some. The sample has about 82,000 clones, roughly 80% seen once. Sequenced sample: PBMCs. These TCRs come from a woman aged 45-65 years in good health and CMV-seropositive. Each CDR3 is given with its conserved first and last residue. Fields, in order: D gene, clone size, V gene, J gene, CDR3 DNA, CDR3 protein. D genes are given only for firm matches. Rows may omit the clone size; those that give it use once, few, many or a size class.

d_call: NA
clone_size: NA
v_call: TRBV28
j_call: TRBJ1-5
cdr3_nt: TGTGCCAGCAGCCCGGGACTGAACAATCAGCCCCAGCATTTT
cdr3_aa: CASSPGLNNQPQHF

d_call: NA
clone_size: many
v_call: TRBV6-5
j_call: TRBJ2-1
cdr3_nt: TGTGCCAGCAGTTACGGGAGTGCCAATGAGCAGTTCTTC
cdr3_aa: CASSYGSANEQFF

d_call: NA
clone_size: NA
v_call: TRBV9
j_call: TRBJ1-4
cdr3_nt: TGTGCCAGCAGCCCTCTCCCCGGGGGTGAAAAACTGTTTTTT
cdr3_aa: CASSPLPGGEKLFF

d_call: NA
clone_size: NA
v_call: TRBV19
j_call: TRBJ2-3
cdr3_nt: TGTGCCAGTAGTACGCAGGGTGGCACAGATACGCAGTATTTT
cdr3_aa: CASSTQGGTDTQYF

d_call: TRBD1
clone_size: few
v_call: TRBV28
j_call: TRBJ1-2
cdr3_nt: TGTGCCAGCAGTTTACCTACAGGGGGCAGTGGTGGCTACACCTTC
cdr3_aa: CASSLPTGGSGGYTF

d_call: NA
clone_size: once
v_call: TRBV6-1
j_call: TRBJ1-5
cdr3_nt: TGTGCCAGCAGTGAAATTGACTACCTAGGCTCCCAGCATTTT
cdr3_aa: CASSEIDYLGSQHF

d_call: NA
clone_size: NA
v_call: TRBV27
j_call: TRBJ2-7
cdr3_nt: TGTGCCAGCAGTACATACAGGGAGGGCTACGAGCAGTACTTC
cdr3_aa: CASSTYREGYEQYF

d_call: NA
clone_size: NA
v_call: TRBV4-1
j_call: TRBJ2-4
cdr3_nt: TGCGCCAGCAGCCAAGAACCTACGCTTTTCAAAAACATTCAGTACTTC
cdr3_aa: CASSQEPTLFKNIQYF

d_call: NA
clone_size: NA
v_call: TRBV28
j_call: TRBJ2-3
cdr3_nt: TGTGCCAGCAGTTTGGAGGGGACGGGGACAGATACGCAGTATTTT
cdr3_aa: CASSLEGTGTDTQYF

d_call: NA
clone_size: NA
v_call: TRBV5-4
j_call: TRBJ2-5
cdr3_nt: TGTGCCAGCAGCAGCCGGGACCAAGAGACCCAGTACTTC
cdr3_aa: CASSSRDQETQYF

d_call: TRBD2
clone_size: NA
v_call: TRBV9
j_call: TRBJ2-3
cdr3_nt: TGTGCCAGCAGCGTAATTGCCGGGGGGGATACGCAGTATTTT
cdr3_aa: CASSVIAGGDTQYF

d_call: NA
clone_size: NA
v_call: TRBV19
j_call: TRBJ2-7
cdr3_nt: TGTGCCAGTAGTATAGAACTAGCAGGCGAGCAGTACTTC
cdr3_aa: CASSIELAGEQYF

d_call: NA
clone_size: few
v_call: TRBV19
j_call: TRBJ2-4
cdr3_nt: TGTGCCAGTAGTATTAGAGCAGGGGTAAGGAACATTCAGTACTTC
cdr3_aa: CASSIRAGVRNIQYF

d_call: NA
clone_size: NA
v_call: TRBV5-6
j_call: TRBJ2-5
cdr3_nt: TGTGCCAGCAGCTTGGGTACCAGATCAGAGACCCAGTACTTC
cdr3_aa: CASSLGTRSETQYF

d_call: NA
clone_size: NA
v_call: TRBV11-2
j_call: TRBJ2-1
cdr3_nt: TGTGCCAGCAGCTTAGAGGGTGACATTTACAATGAGCAGTTCTTC
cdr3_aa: CASSLEGDIYNEQFF

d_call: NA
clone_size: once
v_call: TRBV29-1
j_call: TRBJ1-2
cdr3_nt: TGCAGCGTTGAAGGGGAGGGTTTCTATGGCTACACCTTC
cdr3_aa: CSVEGEGFYGYTF

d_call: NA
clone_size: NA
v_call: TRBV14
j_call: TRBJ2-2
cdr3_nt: TGTGCCAGCAGCCTGGTGGAGACCGGGGAGCTGTTTTTT
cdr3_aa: CASSLVETGELFF

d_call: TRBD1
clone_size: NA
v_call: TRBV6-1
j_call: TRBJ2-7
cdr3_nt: TGTGCCAGCAGTGCGACGCCGGGACAGAGGACCTACGAGCAGTACTTC
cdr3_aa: CASSATPGQRTYEQYF

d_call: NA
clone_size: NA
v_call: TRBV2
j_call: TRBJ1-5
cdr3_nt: TGTGCCAGCAGTGACGGGAGATACAATCAGCCCCAGCATTTT
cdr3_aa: CASSDGRYNQPQHF

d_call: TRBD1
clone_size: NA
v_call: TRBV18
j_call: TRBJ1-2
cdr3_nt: TGTGCCAGCACCCTCGGGACAGAATTCTTACACACCTTC
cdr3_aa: CASTLGTEFLHTF

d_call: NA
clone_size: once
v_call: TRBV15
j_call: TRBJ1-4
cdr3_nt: TGTGCCACCAGCAGAGATCAACAGGGAAAACTGTTTTTT
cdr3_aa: CATSRDQQGKLFF

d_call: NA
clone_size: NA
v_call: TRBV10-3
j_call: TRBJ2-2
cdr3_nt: TGTGCCATCAGTGACTCGGGCACCGGGGAGCTGTTTTTT
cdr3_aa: CAISDSGTGELFF

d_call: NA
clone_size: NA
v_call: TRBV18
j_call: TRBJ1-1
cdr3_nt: TGTGCCAGCTCACCAAGTTTAGACACTGAAGCTTTCTTT
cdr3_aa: CASSPSLDTEAFF

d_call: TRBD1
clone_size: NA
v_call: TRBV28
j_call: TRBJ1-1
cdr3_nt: TGTGCCAGCTCGACAGGGGGAGTCACTGAAGCTTTCTTT
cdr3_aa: CASSTGGVTEAFF

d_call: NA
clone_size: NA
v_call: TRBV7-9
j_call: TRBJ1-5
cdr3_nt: TGTTCCAGCAGCAAGGGGTCAGCTCAGCCCCAGCATTTT
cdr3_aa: CSSSKGSAQPQHF

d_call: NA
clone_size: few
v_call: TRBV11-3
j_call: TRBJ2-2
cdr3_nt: TGTGCCAGCAGCTTAGGCCGGGTCACCGGGGAGCTGTTTTTT
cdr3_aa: CASSLGRVTGELFF

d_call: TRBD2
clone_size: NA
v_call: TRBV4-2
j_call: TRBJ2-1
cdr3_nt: TGTGCCAGCAGCCAAGGGGCTAGCGGGAGTGTGAATGAGCAGTTCTTC
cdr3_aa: CASSQGASGSVNEQFF

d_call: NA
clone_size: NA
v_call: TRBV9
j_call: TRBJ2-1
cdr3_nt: TGTGCCAGCAGCGGGCGCGGAGCGGAGGACAATGAGCAGTTCTTC
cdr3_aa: CASSGRGAEDNEQFF

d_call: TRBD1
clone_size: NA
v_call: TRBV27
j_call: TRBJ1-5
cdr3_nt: TGTGCCAGCAGTTTACTAACAGGGGGCAATCAGCCCCAGCATTTT
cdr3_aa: CASSLLTGGNQPQHF

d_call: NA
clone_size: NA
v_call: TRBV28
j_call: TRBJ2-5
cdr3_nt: TGTGCCAGCAGCAGGACAGTGGGGGAGACCCAGTACTTC
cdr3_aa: CASSRTVGETQYF

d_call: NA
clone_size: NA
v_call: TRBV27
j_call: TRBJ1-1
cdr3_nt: TGTGCCAGCAGTGCAGGGTTGAACACTGAAGCTTTCTTT
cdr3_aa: CASSAGLNTEAFF

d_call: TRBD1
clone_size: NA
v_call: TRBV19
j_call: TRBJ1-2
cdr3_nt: TGTGCCAGTAGCCCTATGAGGGGGCAGGGCCGCTATGGCTACACCTTC
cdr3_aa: CASSPMRGQGRYGYTF

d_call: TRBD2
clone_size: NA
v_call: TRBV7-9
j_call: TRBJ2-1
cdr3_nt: TGTGCCAGCAGCTCCCCCTCTCGTGCCGGGAGGGACAATGAGCAGTTCTTC
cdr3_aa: CASSSPSRAGRDNEQFF

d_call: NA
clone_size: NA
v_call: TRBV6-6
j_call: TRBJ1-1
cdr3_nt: TGTGCCAGCAGTCCAGGGGACGGGATGAACACTGAAGCTTTCTTT
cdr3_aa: CASSPGDGMNTEAFF

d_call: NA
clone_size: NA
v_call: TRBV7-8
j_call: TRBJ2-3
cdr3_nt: TGTGCCAGCAGCTTGATCGACGGAGGGGGCACAGATACGCAGTATTTT
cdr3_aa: CASSLIDGGGTDTQYF

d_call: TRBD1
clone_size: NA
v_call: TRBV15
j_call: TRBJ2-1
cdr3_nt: TGTGCCACCAGCAGAGCCGGGACAGGGTCAAATGAGCAGTTCTTC
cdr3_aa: CATSRAGTGSNEQFF

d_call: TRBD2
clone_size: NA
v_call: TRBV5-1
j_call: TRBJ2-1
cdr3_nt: TGCGCCAGCAGCTTGGGCCTCCTAGCGGGACGGTACAATGAGCAGTTCTTC
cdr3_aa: CASSLGLLAGRYNEQFF

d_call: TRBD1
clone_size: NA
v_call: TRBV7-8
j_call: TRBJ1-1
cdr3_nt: TGTGCCAGCAGCCCGGGACAGAGGAACTATGAAGCTTTCTTT
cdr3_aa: CASSPGQRNYEAFF

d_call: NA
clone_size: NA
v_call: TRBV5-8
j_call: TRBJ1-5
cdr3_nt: TGTGCCAGCAGCATAGGGACCTTAGGGGGTCAGCCCCAGCATTTT
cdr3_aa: CASSIGTLGGQPQHF